The 23 T cell receptor beta chains in this list originate from one sample, sequenced in a study of blood T cells in healthy people across ages. Next came a second PCR, run for about 6 to 11 cycles, which used a sample-barcoded 5' primer along with a J-beta primer mix. MiXCR, run by TCRdb on the 5' RACE reads, gives a single entry per CDR3 protein. Here the sample spans nearly 800,000 distinct CDR3 sequences, about 61% being singletons. Sequences were obtained from blood. The receptor set was obtained from a man aged 35 to 55 in good health.

This rearrangement joins TRBV7-8 to TRBJ2-7; D might be TRBD2 (5 bases). The germline V gene has CDR1 SGHVS and CDR2 FQNEAQ. The CDR3 is 13 residues long. V was clipped by 1 base and J by 7 bases, with 11 bases between them. The CDR3 sequence: CASSLVATGEQYF. The CDR3 bases are TGTGCCAGCAGCTTAGTTGCCACGGGGGAGCAGTACTTC.

V usage is TRBV12-3 or TRBV12-4 and J usage is TRBJ2-2; no firm D call. The length of the CDR3 is 13 residues. Between the trimmed V and J ends, which lost 5 bases and 3 bases, there was a span of 7 bases. CDR3 sequence reads: CASSVGHTGELFF. The CDR3 bases are TGTGCCAGCAGTGTAGGGCACACCGGGGAGCTGTTTTTT.

The V gene is TRBV7-3, the J gene TRBJ2-1, with D tentatively TRBD1 or TRBD2 (5 bases each). The CDR3 is 15 amino acids. The V end lost 5 bases, the J end lost 5 bases, and 16 bases lay between the germline ends. The germline V gene encodes CDR1 SGHTA and CDR2 FQGTGA. CDR3 region: CASSGGTTNNNEQFF. In DNA, the CDR3 is TGTGCCAGCAGCGGGGGTACGACCAACAACAATGAGCAGTTCTTC.

The chain employs TRBV4-1 and TRBJ2-1, with 11 bases that match TRBD2. Germline V gene data show CDR1 as MGHRA and CDR2 as YSYEKL. The junction had 5 bases not matched to a gene; V was cut back by 5 bases and J by 5 bases. The CDR3 covers 15 residues. In DNA form, the CDR3 reads TGCGCCAGCAGCACAACTAGCGGGAGTCACAATGAGCAGTTCTTC. Amino acids: CASSTTSGSHNEQFF.

The V gene is TRBV12-3 or TRBV12-4, the J gene TRBJ1-6; D ambiguous. This CDR3 is built from 17 residues. Trimming shortened V by 6 bases and J by 7 bases, and 22 bases separated the two germline ends. The CDR3 region has the DNA TGTGCCAGCAGCTTCCCCTCAACGCGGCAGAGCAATTCACCCCTCCACTTT. Protein product: CASSFPSTRQSNSPLHF.

The chain has TRBV20-1 and TRBJ2-5; no clear D. With 1 base removed from V and 4 bases from J, the gap between germline ends came to 10 bases. Germline V gene lookup returns CDR1 DFQATT and CDR2 SNEGSKA (reference sequence). CDR3 size: 13 residues. CDR3 nucleotide sequence: TGCAGTGCTAGAGCCCCGGGTCTAGAGACCCAGTACTTC. Its translation: CSARAPGLETQYF.

J is TRBJ2-7 and V is TRBV7-2, with 15 bases lining up with TRBD2. The CDR3 has 14 amino acids. CDR1 SGHTA and CDR2 FQGNSA come from the germline V gene. Germline trimming cut 6 bases from V and 7 bases from J; bases unmatched to any gene: 4. The CDR3 sequence is CASRGTSGRNEQYF. In DNA, the CDR3 is TGTGCCAGCAGGGGGACTAGCGGGAGGAATGAGCAGTACTTC.

The J gene is TRBJ2-7, the V gene TRBV7-3, with a possible D match to TRBD1 (7 bases). The germline gives CDR1 SGHTA, CDR2 FQGTGA. The CDR3 is made up of 15 amino acids. V dropped 3 bases and J dropped 7 bases, with 19 bases sitting between them. The CDR3 here is CASSFGGQRYNEQYF. CDR3 bases: TGTGCCAGCAGCTTCGGGGGACAGAGATACAATGAGCAGTACTTC.

The CDR3 protein is CSVEGQQGKNTGELFF. The CDR3, as DNA: TGCAGCGTTGAAGGCCAACAGGGTAAAAACACCGGGGAGCTGTTTTTT. The chain couples TRBV29-1 to TRBJ2-2, with D perhaps TRBD1 (6 bases). Trimming took 1 base from V and 2 from J, leaving 14 bases between them. Germline V gene sequence: CDR1 SQVTM, CDR2 ANQGSEA. The CDR3 spans 16 residues.

This clonotype occurred once. This chain connects TRBV28 to TRBJ2-7, with D possibly TRBD1 on 5 matching bases. From germline, CDR1 is MDHEN and CDR2 SYDVKM. The CDR3 is 12 residues long. V was cut by 9 bases and J by 3 bases, with 12 bases left in between. As DNA, the CDR3 is TGTGCCAGTGGGGTAAGGGGCTACGAGCAGTACTTC. Amino acid sequence: CASGVRGYEQYF.

The rearrangement joins TRBV6-6 to TRBJ2-1; perhaps D is TRBD1 or TRBD2 (6 bases each). Trimming cost V 5 bases and J 9 bases, with 8 bases left between them. Germline assignment: CDR1 MNHNY and CDR2 SVGAGI (reference sequence). The CDR3 is 11 amino acids. CDR3 coding DNA: TGTGCCAGCAGTGGAGGGGGTGAGCAGTTCTTC. Amino acid sequence: CASSGGGEQFF.

V usage is TRBV9 and J usage is TRBJ1-3; no reliable D call. The CDR3 spans 16 residues. The germline gives CDR1 SGDLS, CDR2 YYNGEE. Trimming removed 0 bases from V and 2 bases from J, with 12 bases in between. Here the CDR3 DNA reads TGTGCCAGCAGCGTAGATCTTTCTATGACTGGAAACACCATATATTTT. Translation: CASSVDLSMTGNTIYF. Looking up the rest from reference TRBV9 and TRBJ1-3 gives the full variable domain: DSGVTQTPKHLITATGQRVTLRCSPRSGDLSVYWYQQSLDQGLQFLIQYYNGEERAKGNILERFSAQQFPDLHSELNLSSLELGDSALYFCASSVDLSMTGNTIYFGEGSWLTVV.

The chain couples TRBV9 to TRBJ2-1; the D gene is possibly TRBD2 (6 bases). Germline V gene lookup returns CDR1 SGDLS and CDR2 YYNGEE. Trimming cost V 3 bases and J 7 bases, with 17 bases left between them. CDR3 length equals 15 residues. For the CDR3, the DNA is TGTGCCAGCAGCGAACGTTGGGGGGAGGCGAATGAGCAGTTCTTC. It yields the protein CASSERWGEANEQFF.

This clonotype has more than one count but fewer than ten. V is TRBV20-1 and J is TRBJ2-5; TRBD1 is a possible D gene (6 bases). V shed 7 bases and J shed 9 bases, with 21 bases lying between them. The CDR3 consists of 13 residues. Germline V gene data show CDR1 as DFQATT and CDR2 as SNEGSKA (reference sequence). CDR3 loop: CSVAPTGPGAQYF. CDR3 sequence (DNA): TGCAGTGTTGCCCCCACAGGGCCGGGTGCCCAGTACTTC.

This clonotype turned up a few times. The chain recombines TRBV9 with TRBJ1-6; D gene ambiguous. The germline V gene has CDR1 SGDLS and CDR2 YYNGEE. The CDR3 covers 14 residues. The V and J ends lost 0 bases and 9 bases respectively, with 10 bases between them. The CDR3 spells CASSVDLGRSPLHF. CDR3 coding DNA: TGTGCCAGCAGCGTAGACCTGGGTCGTTCACCCCTCCACTTT.

V usage is TRBV24-1 and J usage is TRBJ2-7, with TRBD2 matching 9 bases. With 3 bases clipped from V and 5 bases from J, the junction kept 4 bases outside the gene matches. Germline lookup yields CDR1 KGHDR and CDR2 SFDVKD. The CDR3 has 14 amino acids. CDR3 loop: CATSDPTSGNEQYF. In DNA form, the CDR3 reads TGTGCCACCAGTGATCCGACTAGCGGTAACGAGCAGTACTTC.

The chain combines TRBV11-3 with TRBJ2-1; 10 bases fit TRBD2. Germline V gene data show CDR1 as SGHNT and CDR2 as YENEEA. V lost 1 base to trimming and J lost 1 base; unmatched junction nucleotides: 1. The CDR3 consists of 16 residues. CDR3 in DNA: TGTGCCAGCAGCTTAGCAGCGGGGGGGTCCTACAATGAGCAGTTCTTC. It is translated as CASSLAAGGSYNEQFF.

J is TRBJ2-1 and V is TRBV20-1, with D unresolved. CDR1 is DFQATT and CDR2 is SNEGSKA in the germline V gene (reference sequence). CDR3 length: 11 amino acids. V dropped 5 bases and J dropped 3 bases, with 5 bases sitting between them. CDR3 coding DNA: TGCAGTGCTCCCGACTACAATGAGCAGTTCTTC. Translating gives CSAPDYNEQFF.

The chain employs TRBV15 and TRBJ2-1; D may be TRBD1 (6 bases). Germline values: CDR1 LNHNV, CDR2 YYDKDF (reference sequence). The CDR3 totals 14 residues. Trimming stripped 1 base from V and 8 bases from J, with 12 bases between. CDR3 DNA: TGTGCCACCAGCAGAGTACTAAAGGGGGATGAGCAGTTCTTC. This sequence encodes CATSRVLKGDEQFF.

J is TRBJ2-5 and V is TRBV2; the D gene is possibly TRBD1 (5 bases). Trimming cost V 1 base and J 1 base, with 10 bases left between them. Germline CDR1 is SNHLY and CDR2 is FYNNEI. The CDR3 is made up of 15 amino acids. The CDR3 DNA is TGTGCCAGCAGTGAAGTGGGCCAGGGCCAAGAGACCCAGTACTTC. Its translation is CASSEVGQGQETQYF.

The chain has TRBV14 and TRBJ1-6; the D is unclear. V was pared by 4 bases and J by 10 bases, with 14 bases between. This CDR3 region has 14 residues. Germline V lookup: CDR1 SGHDN, CDR2 FVKESK. CDR3 bases: TGTGCCAGCAGCCCTCGGCATACGTCGTCACCCCTCCACTTT. It codes for CASSPRHTSSPLHF.

In its sample, this clonotype was seen once. The J gene is TRBJ2-1, the V gene TRBV20-1; D is undetermined. Looked up from germline, CDR1 is DFQATT and CDR2 is SNEGSKA (reference sequence). The V end lost 7 bases, the J end lost 4 bases, and 11 bases lay between the germline ends. The CDR3 has 12 residues. CDR3 sequence reads: CSVGTPYNEQFF. In nucleotides, the CDR3 is TGCAGTGTAGGCACACCTTACAATGAGCAGTTCTTC.

This clonotype was picked up one time. The chain has TRBV27 and TRBJ1-2; D is ambiguous. Germline CDR1 is MNHEY and CDR2 is SMNVEV (reference sequence). CDR3 length: 13 residues. V was shortened by 0 bases and J by 0 bases, with 2 bases between the two germline ends. The CDR3 nucleotides are TGTGCCAGCAGTTTATCCCCTAACTATGGCTACACCTTC. It specifies CASSLSPNYGYTF.